This T cell receptor beta chain was captured by sequencing in a study of T cells in localized non-small cell lung cancer. Germline assignment: CDR1 LNHDA and CDR2 SQIVND (reference sequence). V lost 8 bases to trimming and J lost 1 base; unmatched junction nucleotides: 3. The CDR3 is made up of 15 amino acids. In the case of this clone: What it recognizes is unknown.

General observations from the study: A median of around 57 clones ranked among the top 100 in tumor appeared in adjacent lung.

Sequenced by immunoSEQ multiplex PCR; TCRdb stores in-frame clones only, minus some. The sample lists more than 45,000 clones, around 87% occurring once. The material sequenced was PBMCs, taken before any cancer treatment. This sequence was found in a man between 35 and 75 years old with stage II lung adenocarcinoma. This sequence joins TRBV19 and TRBJ2-2, with 11 bases aligning to TRBD1. The CDR3 region is CASLDRGLNTGELFF. DNA of the CDR3: TGTGCCAGTCTGGACAGGGGGCTGAACACCGGGGAGCTGTTTTTT.